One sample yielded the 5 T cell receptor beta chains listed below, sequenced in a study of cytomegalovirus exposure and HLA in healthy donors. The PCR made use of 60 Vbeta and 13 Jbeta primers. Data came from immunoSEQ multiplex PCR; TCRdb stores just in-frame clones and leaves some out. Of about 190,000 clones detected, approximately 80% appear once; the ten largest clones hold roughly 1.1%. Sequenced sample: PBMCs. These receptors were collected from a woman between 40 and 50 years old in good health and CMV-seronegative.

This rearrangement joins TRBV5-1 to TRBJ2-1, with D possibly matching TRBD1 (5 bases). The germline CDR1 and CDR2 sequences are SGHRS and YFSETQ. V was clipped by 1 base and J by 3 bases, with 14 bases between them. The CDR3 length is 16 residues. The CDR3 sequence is CASSLRGGLLYNEQFF. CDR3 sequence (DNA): TGCGCCAGCAGCTTGAGGGGCGGCCTCCTCTACAATGAGCAGTTCTTC.

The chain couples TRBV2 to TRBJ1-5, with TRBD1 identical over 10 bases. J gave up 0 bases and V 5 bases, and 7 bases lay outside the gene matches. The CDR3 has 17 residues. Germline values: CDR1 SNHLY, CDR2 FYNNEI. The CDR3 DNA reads TGTGCCAGCAGTAAGACAGGGGGCCCCTATAGCAATCAGCCCCAGCATTTT. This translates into CASSKTGGPYSNQPQHF.

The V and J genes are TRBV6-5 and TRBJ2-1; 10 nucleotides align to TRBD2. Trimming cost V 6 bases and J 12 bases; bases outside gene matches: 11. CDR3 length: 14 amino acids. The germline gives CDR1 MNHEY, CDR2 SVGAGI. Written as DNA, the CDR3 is TGTGCCAGCAGAAAGCGGGAGGGCCTTGGGGGGCAGTTCTTC. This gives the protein CASRKREGLGGQFF.

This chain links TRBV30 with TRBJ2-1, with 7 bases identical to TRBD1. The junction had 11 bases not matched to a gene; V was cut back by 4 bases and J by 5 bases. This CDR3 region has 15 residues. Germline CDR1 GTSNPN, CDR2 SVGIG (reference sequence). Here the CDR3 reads CAWTLRGRGHNEQFF. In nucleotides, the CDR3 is TGTGCCTGGACCCTCAGGGGAAGGGGGCACAATGAGCAGTTCTTC.

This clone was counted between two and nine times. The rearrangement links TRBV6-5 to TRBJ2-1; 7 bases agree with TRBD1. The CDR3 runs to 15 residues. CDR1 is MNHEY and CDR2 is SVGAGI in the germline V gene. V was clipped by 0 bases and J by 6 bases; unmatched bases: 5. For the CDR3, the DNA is TGTGCCAGCAGTTACTCGACAGGGTGGCCCAATGAGCAGTTCTTC. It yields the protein CASSYSTGWPNEQFF.